Below are 21 T cell receptor beta chains sequenced from a single sample in a study of blood T cell repertoires in COVID-19. Sequencing used immunoSEQ multiplex PCR; TCRdb keeps in-frame clones, though not all of them. The table has over 200,000 clones, roughly 88% seen once. The sequenced sample consisted of peripheral blood. The receptors come from a man aged 18 to 30 with active or convalescent COVID-19.

The gene calls are TRBV5-1 and TRBJ1-2; 10 bases fit TRBD1. The germline V gene encodes CDR1 SGHRS and CDR2 YFSETQ. With V trimmed by 4 bases and J by 6 bases, 12 bases remained unmatched. This CDR3 region has 16 residues. The CDR3 region is CASSPGQGVDPNGYTF. The CDR3 nucleotides read TGCGCCAGCAGCCCCGGACAGGGGGTTGACCCTAATGGCTACACCTTC.

The chain carries TRBV19 and TRBJ1-1; 7 nucleotides line up with TRBD1. V dropped 5 bases and J dropped 5; count of bases not matched to a gene: 8. This CDR3 region has 14 residues. Germline lookup yields CDR1 LNHDA and CDR2 SQIVND (reference sequence). CDR3 amino acids: CASSEGAGGTEAFF. The CDR3 bases are TGTGCCAGTAGTGAGGGGGCGGGAGGGACTGAAGCTTTCTTT. Using reference TRBV19 and TRBJ1-1 for the parts outside the CDR3, the full variable domain is DGGITQSPKYLFRKEGQNVTLSCEQNLNHDAMYWYRQDPGQGLRLIYYSQIVNDFQKGDIAEGYSVSREKKESFPLTVTSAQKNPTAFYLCASSEGAGGTEAFFGQGTRLTVV.

The rearrangement uses TRBV4-1 and TRBJ2-2; D uncertain. Trimming took 0 bases from V and 1 from J, leaving 6 bases between them. Germline values: CDR1 MGHRA, CDR2 YSYEKL. This CDR3 region has 15 residues. CDR3 region: CASSQDEQNTGELFF. CDR3 nucleotide sequence: TGCGCCAGCAGCCAAGATGAACAGAACACCGGGGAGCTGTTTTTT.

This rearrangement joins TRBV5-4 to TRBJ2-1; tentative D call: TRBD1 (6 bases). The germline gives CDR1 SGHNT, CDR2 YYREEE (reference sequence). The CDR3 spans 13 residues. The V and J ends lost 2 bases and 7 bases respectively, with 10 bases between them. The CDR3 is CASSLQGPNEQFF. The CDR3 DNA reads TGTGCCAGCAGCTTACAGGGCCCGAATGAGCAGTTCTTC.

This chain joins TRBV16 and TRBJ2-7; TRBD2 is a possible D gene (6 bases). The CDR3 sequence is 14 residues long. Trimming cost V 0 bases and J 2 bases, with 8 bases left between them. Germline CDR1 reads KGHSY; CDR2 reads FQNENV. CDR3 nucleotide sequence: TGTGCCAGCAGCCAATCCGGCGGGACCTACGAGCAGTACTTC. Translating it yields CASSQSGGTYEQYF.

The chain employs TRBV6-4 and TRBJ1-1; 7 bases are a match to TRBD1. The CDR3 covers 14 residues. V dropped 0 bases and J dropped 7; count of bases not matched to a gene: 5. Germline CDR1 and CDR2: MRHNA and SNTAGT. CDR3 region: CASSDSAGTVEAFF. Written as DNA, the CDR3 is TGTGCCAGCAGTGACTCGGCCGGGACAGTTGAAGCTTTCTTT.

This clone has just one count. V usage is TRBV19 and J usage is TRBJ1-5; 11 nucleotides match TRBD1. J was trimmed by 4 bases and V by 3 bases; bases with no gene match: 5. CDR1 LNHDA and CDR2 SQIVND come from the germline V gene (reference sequence). The CDR3 consists of 16 residues. Here the CDR3 reads CASSMGDRGFNQPQHF. CDR3 nucleotides: TGTGCCAGTAGTATGGGGGACAGGGGGTTTAATCAGCCCCAGCATTTT.

V and J are TRBV28 and TRBJ2-1; the match to TRBD2 covers 8 bases. With V trimmed by 3 bases and J by 5 bases, 6 bases remained unmatched. CDR1 is MDHEN and CDR2 is SYDVKM in the germline V gene. The CDR3 runs 15 residues. The CDR3 nucleotides are TGTGCCAGCAGTTTTTCCCCAGCGGGGGACAATGAGCAGTTCTTC. As protein: CASSFSPAGDNEQFF.

This clone has only one observation. The chain recombines TRBV4-2 with TRBJ2-3; 9 nucleotides line up with TRBD2. After removal of 4 bases from V and 0 bases from J, the junction contained 14 bases not matched to a gene. The CDR3 covers 19 residues. Per germline, CDR1 LGHNA and CDR2 YNFKEQ. The CDR3 reads CASSLTLLAGMSSTDTQYF. The CDR3 bases are TGTGCCAGCAGCCTAACCCTCCTAGCGGGGATGTCTAGCACAGATACGCAGTATTTT.

The chain couples TRBV19 to TRBJ1-2, with TRBD1 identical over 12 bases. The length of the CDR3 is 13 residues. Germline values: CDR1 LNHDA, CDR2 SQIVND (reference sequence). V dropped 6 bases and J dropped 6; count of bases not matched to a gene: 2. The CDR3 bases are TGTGCCAGTAGGGGGACAGGGGGCGATGGCTACACCTTC. This gives the protein CASRGTGGDGYTF.

The V gene is TRBV6-1, the J gene TRBJ2-5; 10 bases line up with TRBD1. Trimming cost V 2 bases and J 4 bases; bases outside gene matches: 7. The length of the CDR3 is 16 residues. Germline V gives CDR1 MNHNS, CDR2 SASEGT. Here the CDR3 DNA reads TGTGCCAGCAGTGAAACGACAGGGGGCGGTGTAGAGACCCAGTACTTC. Its translation: CASSETTGGGVETQYF.

This clone was recorded only once. The rearrangement joins TRBV25-1 to TRBJ2-7; 7 bases are shared with TRBD1. J was trimmed by 6 bases and V by 2 bases; bases with no gene match: 7. The germline CDR1 and CDR2 sequences are MGHDK and SYGVNS. This CDR3 is 14 amino acids long. The chain's CDR3 is CASSELTGNREQYF. CDR3 coding DNA: TGTGCCAGCAGTGAACTGACAGGGAACCGCGAGCAGTACTTC.

The V gene is TRBV29-1, the J gene TRBJ2-1; 8 bases are a match to TRBD1. This CDR3 region has 17 residues. Looked up from germline, CDR1 is SQVTM and CDR2 is ANQGSEA. J was trimmed by 0 bases and V by 6 bases; bases with no gene match: 13. CDR3 amino acids: CSVPGQVRGFSYNEQFF. CDR3 DNA: TGCAGCGTACCGGGACAGGTTAGGGGGTTCTCCTACAATGAGCAGTTCTTC.

The chain recombines TRBV7-9 with TRBJ1-2; D is undetermined. Germline V gives CDR1 SEHNR, CDR2 FQNEAQ (reference sequence). CDR3 length equals 12 residues. V lost 0 bases to trimming and J lost 4 bases, with 3 bases between them. DNA of the CDR3: TGTGCCAGCAGCTTAGCAGCCTATGGCTACACCTTC. This gives the protein CASSLAAYGYTF.

This sequence joins TRBV11-2 and TRBJ2-1; TRBD2 matches at 15 bases. Trimming removed 3 bases from V and 6 bases from J; junction bases left unmatched: 9. This CDR3 spans 18 amino acids. The germline CDR1 and CDR2 sequences are SGHAT and FQNNGV. The CDR3 is CASSFGTSGRRRGNEQFF. CDR3 DNA: TGTGCCAGCAGCTTCGGGACTAGCGGGAGGAGACGAGGCAATGAGCAGTTCTTC. Based on the CDR3 plus reference TRBV11-2 and TRBJ2-1, the full variable domain is EAGVAQSPRYKIIEKRQSVAFWCNPISGHATLYWYQQILGQGPKLLIQFQNNGVVDDSQLPKDRFSAERLKGVDSTLKIQPAKLEDSAVYLCASSFGTSGRRRGNEQFFGPGTRLTVL.

This chain uses TRBV19 with TRBJ2-7; 10 nucleotides line up with TRBD2. V shed 6 bases and J 6 bases; nucleotides not matched to a gene: 11. CDR3 length: 15 amino acids. Germline CDR1 is LNHDA and CDR2 is SQIVND (reference sequence). The chain's CDR3 is CASSQSGRAVGEQYF. The CDR3 DNA is TGTGCCAGTAGCCAAAGCGGGAGGGCCGTCGGCGAGCAGTACTTC.

This chain joins TRBV3-1 (or the pseudogene TRBV3-2) and TRBJ2-3; 7 nucleotides align to TRBD2. Germline V CDR1 and CDR2: LGHDT, YNNKEL (reference sequence). V was clipped by 0 bases and J by 7 bases; unmatched bases: 10. The CDR3 extends over 16 amino acids. CDR3 in DNA: TGTGCCAGCAGCCAAGAGGGGCTAGCGGTTGGGTATACGCAGTATTTT. It yields the protein CASSQEGLAVGYTQYF.

V is TRBV7-2 and J is TRBJ1-1, with 8 bases that match TRBD1. The ends lost 2 bases at V and 4 bases at J; junction bases unmatched: 3. This CDR3 has 14 amino acids. The germline gives CDR1 SGHTA, CDR2 FQGNSA. The chain's CDR3 is CASSLQGAVTEAFF. In DNA form, the CDR3 reads TGTGCCAGCAGCTTACAGGGGGCCGTCACTGAAGCTTTCTTT. The whole variable domain, filled in from reference TRBV7-2 and TRBJ1-1, reads GAGVSQSPSNKVTEKGKDVELRCDPISGHTALYWYRQSLGQGLEFLIYFQGNSAPDKSGLPSDRFSAERTGGSVSTLTIQRTQQEDSAVYLCASSLQGAVTEAFFGQGTRLTVV.

To note about this clone: A junction boundary mismatches the germline segment, possibly from a read error. The chain employs TRBV11-2 and TRBJ2-2, with 10 nucleotides matching TRBD1. The CDR3 totals 15 residues. Germline loops: CDR1 SGHAT, CDR2 FQNNGV. The CDR3 nucleotides are TGTGCCAGCAGCGTAGACAGGGGGCTTGTCGGGGAGCTGTTTTTT. It specifies CASSVDRGLVGELFF.

The chain employs TRBV6-2 or TRBV6-3 and TRBJ1-5; maybe TRBD1 (5 bases). The CDR3 contains 15 residues. Trimming pared 5 bases from V and 1 base from J, leaving 12 bases between. The V gene's germline CDR1 is MNHEY and CDR2 SVGEGT. The CDR3: CASSRRQTSNQPQHF. CDR3 sequence (DNA): TGTGCCAGCAGTCGTAGACAGACAAGCAATCAGCCCCAGCATTTT.

The chain carries TRBV6-5 and TRBJ1-5; 7 bases are shared with TRBD1. The CDR3 is 13 residues long. The V segment lost 8 bases and the J segment 3 bases; nucleotides outside the gene matches: 4. Per germline, CDR1 MNHEY and CDR2 SVGAGI. The chain's CDR3 is CASSGQNNQPQHF. DNA of the CDR3: TGTGCCAGCTCGGGACAGAACAATCAGCCCCAGCATTTT.